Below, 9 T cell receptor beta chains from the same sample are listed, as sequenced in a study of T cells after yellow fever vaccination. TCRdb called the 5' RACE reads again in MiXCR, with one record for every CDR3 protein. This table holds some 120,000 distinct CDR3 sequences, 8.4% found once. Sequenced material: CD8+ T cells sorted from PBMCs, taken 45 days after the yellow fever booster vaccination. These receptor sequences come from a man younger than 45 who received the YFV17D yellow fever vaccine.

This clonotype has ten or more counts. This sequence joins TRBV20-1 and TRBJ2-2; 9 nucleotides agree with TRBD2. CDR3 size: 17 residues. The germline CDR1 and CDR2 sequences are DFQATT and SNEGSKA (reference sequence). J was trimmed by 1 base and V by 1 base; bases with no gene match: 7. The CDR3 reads CSARGQRTSENTGELFF. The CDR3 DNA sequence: TGCAGTGCTAGAGGCCAACGGACTAGCGAGAACACCGGGGAGCTGTTTTTT.

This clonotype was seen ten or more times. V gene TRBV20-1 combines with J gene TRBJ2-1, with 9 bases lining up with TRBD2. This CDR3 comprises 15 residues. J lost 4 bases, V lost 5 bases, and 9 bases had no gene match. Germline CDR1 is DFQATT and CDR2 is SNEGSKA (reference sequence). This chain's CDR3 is CSAPILLAGYNEQFF. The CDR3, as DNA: TGCAGTGCTCCTATCTTACTAGCGGGTTACAATGAGCAGTTCTTC.

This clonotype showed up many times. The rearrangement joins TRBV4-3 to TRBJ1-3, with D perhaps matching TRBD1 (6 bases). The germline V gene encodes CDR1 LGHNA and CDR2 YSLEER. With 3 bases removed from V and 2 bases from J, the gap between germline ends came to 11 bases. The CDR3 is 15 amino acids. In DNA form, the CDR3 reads TGCGCCAGCAGCCAGGTTGGGACAACTGGAAACACCATATATTTT. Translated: CASSQVGTTGNTIYF.

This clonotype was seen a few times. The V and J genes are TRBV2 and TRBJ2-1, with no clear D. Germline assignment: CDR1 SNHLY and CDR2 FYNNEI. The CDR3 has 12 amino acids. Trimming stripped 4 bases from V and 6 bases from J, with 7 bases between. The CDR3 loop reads CASSAVSNEQFF. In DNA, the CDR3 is TGTGCCAGCAGTGCCGTAAGCAATGAGCAGTTCTTC.

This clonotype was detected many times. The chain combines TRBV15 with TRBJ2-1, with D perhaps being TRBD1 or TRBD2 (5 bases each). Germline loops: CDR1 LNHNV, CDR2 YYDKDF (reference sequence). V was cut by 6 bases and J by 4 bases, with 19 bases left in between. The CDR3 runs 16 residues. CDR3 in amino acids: CATRAYSGTEYNEQFF. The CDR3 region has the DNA TGTGCCACCAGAGCGTACTCCGGGACCGAATACAATGAGCAGTTCTTC.

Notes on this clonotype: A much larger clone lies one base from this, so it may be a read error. The CDR3, as DNA: TGCAGCGTTGAAGATATGGACGTGGAGCAGTTCTTC. Encoded protein: CSVEDMDVEQFF. The V gene is TRBV29-1, the J gene TRBJ2-1; D ambiguous. This CDR3 is built from 12 residues. Germline CDR1 reads SQVTM; CDR2 reads ANQGSEA. V was shortened by 0 bases and J by 10 bases, with 10 bases between the two germline ends.

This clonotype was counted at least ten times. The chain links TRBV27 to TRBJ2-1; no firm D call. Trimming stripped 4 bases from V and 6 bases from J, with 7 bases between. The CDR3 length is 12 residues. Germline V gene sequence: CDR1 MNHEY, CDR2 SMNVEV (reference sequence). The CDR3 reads CASSSLINEQFF. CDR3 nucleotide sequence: TGTGCCAGCAGTTCCCTCATCAATGAGCAGTTCTTC.

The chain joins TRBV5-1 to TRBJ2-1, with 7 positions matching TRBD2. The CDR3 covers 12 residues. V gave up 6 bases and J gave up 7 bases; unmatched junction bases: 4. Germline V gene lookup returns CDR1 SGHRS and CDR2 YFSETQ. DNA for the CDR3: TGCGCCAGCACCGGACTAGGGAATGAGCAGTTCTTC. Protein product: CASTGLGNEQFF.

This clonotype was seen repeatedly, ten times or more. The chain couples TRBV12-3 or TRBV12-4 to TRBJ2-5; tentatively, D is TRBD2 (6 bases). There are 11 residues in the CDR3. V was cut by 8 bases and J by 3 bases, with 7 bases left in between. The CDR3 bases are TGTGCCAGCTTAGCGGAAGAGACCCAGTACTTC. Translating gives CASLAEETQYF.